These T cell receptor beta chains were read from a single sample in a study of T cells in Graves' hyperthyroidism and ophthalmopathy. One entry per CDR3 protein results from TCRdb running MiXCR on the multiplex PCR reads. The data show hundreds of thousands of distinct CDR3 sequences, 40% to 55% seen once. Sequenced material: peripheral blood or thyroid tissue (not recorded which). These receptors originate from a young woman with Graves' hyperthyroidism. CDR3s include the opening cysteine and the closing phenylalanine or tryptophan. The D gene is left open where the match is weak. Size tells how often a clone was seen (once, few, many) or the class of an expanded clone, and some rows leave it out.

v_call	clone_size	j_call	d_call	cdr3_nt	cdr3_aa
TRBV5-1	few	TRBJ2-7	.	TGCGCCAGCAGAAGACCGGGGAGTGAGCAGTACTTC	CASRRPGSEQYF
TRBV20-1	many	TRBJ2-7	TRBD2	TGCAGTGCTAAGGGACTAGCGGACTACGAGCAGTACTTC	CSAKGLADYEQYF
TRBV15	many	TRBJ2-7	TRBD2	TGTGCCACCAGCAGAGATGCAGGCCCAGCGGGAGGCTACGAGCAGTACTTC	CATSRDAGPAGGYEQYF
TRBV7-9	once	TRBJ2-3	.	TGTGCCAGCAGCCCCCCCCGAGGCGGAGGCACAGATACGCAGTATTTT	CASSPPRGGGTDTQYF
TRBV14	.	TRBJ2-7	.	TGTGCCAGCAGCCAAGGGGCAAGAAGAACCGAGCAGTACTTC	CASSQGARRTEQYF
TRBV2	few	TRBJ1-4	TRBD1	TGTGCCAGCAGTGAAGGGGGCAGGGGGCTGCCTGCAACTAATGAAAAACTGTTTTTT	CASSEGGRGLPATNEKLFF
TRBV25-1	many	TRBJ2-5	TRBD2	TGTGCCAGCAGTTACCTAGCGGGTCCAGCACAAGAGACCCAGTACTTC	CASSYLAGPAQETQYF
TRBV29-1	.	TRBJ1-1	.	TGCAGCGTGGACGAGGGGGGTGGGACTGAAGCTTTCTTT	CSVDEGGGTEAFF
TRBV7-9	.	TRBJ2-7	.	TGTGCCAGCAGTTTAGGGGACACCGGCTACGAGCAGTACTTC	CASSLGDTGYEQYF
TRBV7-9	.	TRBJ1-5	.	TGTGCCAGCAGCTTAGAGAGCCAGGGGACTCAGCCCCAGCATTTT	CASSLESQGTQPQHF
TRBV29-1	many	TRBJ1-1	TRBD1	TGCAGCGTGGAGGGGACAGGGACTGAAGCTTTCTTT	CSVEGTGTEAFF
TRBV7-9	few	TRBJ1-6	TRBD1	TGTGCCAGCAGCACCGGGACAGGGACTTCACCCCTCCACTTT	CASSTGTGTSPLHF
TRBV29-1	.	TRBJ2-7	.	TGCAGCGTTGAGAGAGGATCGGGCCACGAGCAGTACTTC	CSVERGSGHEQYF
TRBV10-3	.	TRBJ1-1	.	TGTGCCATCAGTGAAACTAGCGGTAACACTGAAGCTTTCTTT	CAISETSGNTEAFF
TRBV7-8	.	TRBJ2-7	.	TGTGCCAGCGCCTCAAGTAAGGGGTTACACGAGCAGTACTTC	CASASSKGLHEQYF
TRBV12-3/TRBV12-4	.	TRBJ2-7	TRBD2	TGTGCCAGCAGTGCCGGGACTAGCGGGAGACACGAGCAGTACTTC	CASSAGTSGRHEQYF
TRBV7-6	.	TRBJ1-1	.	TGCGCCAGCAGCCTAAGGGGGGGCCCCACTGAAGCTTTCTTT	CASSLRGGPTEAFF
TRBV19	.	TRBJ2-5	TRBD1	TGTGCCAGTCGTCTATCCGGGACAGATGTAGAGACCCAGTACTTC	CASRLSGTDVETQYF
TRBV7-2	.	TRBJ1-4	.	TGTGCCAGCTCTAATCCGCAGACAACTAATGAAAAACTGTTTTTT	CASSNPQTTNEKLFF
TRBV24-1	many	TRBJ1-1	.	TGTGCCACCAGTGGAACAGTGAACACTGAAGCTTTCTTT	CATSGTVNTEAFF
TRBV20-1	many	TRBJ1-2	.	TGCAGTGCTAGGGGCAGCCGCTACACCTTC	CSARGSRYTF
TRBV19	many	TRBJ2-6	.	TGTGCCAGTAGTGTTCTAGGCTCTGGGGCCAACGTCCTGACTTTC	CASSVLGSGANVLTF
TRBV7-2	few	TRBJ1-4	.	TGCGCCAGCAGCCAAGTCTCTTTCGAGGATGAAAAACTGTTTTTT	CASSQVSFEDEKLFF
TRBV10-3	many	TRBJ2-5	.	TGTGCCATCAGTGACCCCCCCAAAATGCAGTACTTC	CAISDPPKMQYF
TRBV6-5	.	TRBJ1-3	.	TGTGCCAGCAGCCCCGGGATAAACACCATATATTTT	CASSPGINTIYF
TRBV10-3	.	TRBJ2-7	TRBD1	TGTGCCTTGACCGGGACAGGGACCGGCGAGCAGTACTTC	CALTGTGTGEQYF
TRBV2	few	TRBJ1-3	.	TGTGCCAGCAGTCAAGCAGCTGGAAACACCATATATTTT	CASSQAAGNTIYF
TRBV25-1	.	TRBJ1-1	TRBD1	TGTGCCAGCACCTTACAGGGGTCCATGAACACTGAAGCTTTCTTT	CASTLQGSMNTEAFF
TRBV7-6	many	TRBJ2-5	TRBD2	TGTGCCAGCAGCGCTATGTCGGGGGGGCGAGTCGAGACCCAGTACTTC	CASSAMSGGRVETQYF
TRBV6-4	once	TRBJ2-6	.	TGTGCCAGCAGTGACGGGGGGGCCAACGTCCTGACTTTC	CASSDGGANVLTF
TRBV20-1	.	TRBJ1-5	TRBD1	TGCAGTGCTCTCAACCTTAGGGGGCGAGGGGCTCAGCCCCAGCATTTT	CSALNLRGRGAQPQHF
TRBV20-1	few	TRBJ2-7	TRBD2	TGCAGTGCTAGACTCGAGCGGGATCGCGAGCAGTACTTC	CSARLERDREQYF
TRBV12-3/TRBV12-4	.	TRBJ2-6	.	TGTGCCAGCCTCGGAGGGACCGGGGCCAACGTCCTGACTTTC	CASLGGTGANVLTF
TRBV7-9	.	TRBJ1-4	.	TGTGCCAGCAGCCCGGGGCAGGGTATGATCGGCGAAAAACTGTTTTTT	CASSPGQGMIGEKLFF
TRBV7-9	.	TRBJ1-3	TRBD1	TGTGCCAGCAGCTTACAGGGACAGGGTGCAAACACCATATATTTT	CASSLQGQGANTIYF
TRBV10-3	.	TRBJ1-2	.	TGTGCCATCAGTGAGTCAGGGGGGGACTATGGCTACACCTTC	CAISESGGDYGYTF
TRBV12-3/TRBV12-4	.	TRBJ2-2	TRBD2	TGTGCCAGCAGTCGGACTAGCGGGTGGGACGGGGAGCTGTTTTTT	CASSRTSGWDGELFF
TRBV20-1	once	TRBJ2-7	TRBD2	TGCAGTGGTCGGACTAGGGAGGGCCCCTCCTACGAGCAGTACTTC	CSGRTREGPSYEQYF
TRBV29-1	few	TRBJ2-2	.	TGCAGCGTTGAAGTGGGGGAGTCCGGCGGGGAGCTGTTTTTT	CSVEVGESGGELFF
TRBV2	.	TRBJ2-5	.	TGTGCCAGCTTGCCTTGGTACCAAGAGACCCAGTACTTC	CASLPWYQETQYF
TRBV10-3	.	TRBJ1-1	.	TGTGCCATCAGTGAAGGGGGGGACACTGAAGCTTTCTTT	CAISEGGDTEAFF
TRBV29-1	many	TRBJ1-1	.	TGCAGCGCCCACAGGAACACTGAAGCTTTCTTT	CSAHRNTEAFF
TRBV24-1	.	TRBJ2-7	.	TGTGCCACCAGTGATTCCCAGGGGGCTAGCGGGACCTACGAGCAGTACTTC	CATSDSQGASGTYEQYF
TRBV29-1	many	TRBJ1-4	.	TGCAGCGTTGCGGGCAGACAGAATGAAAAACTGTTTTTT	CSVAGRQNEKLFF
TRBV10-3	once	TRBJ1-1	.	TGTGCCATCAGTGAGTTACAGGGAAAGAACACTGAAGCTTTCTTT	CAISELQGKNTEAFF
TRBV2	many	TRBJ1-6	.	TGTGCCAGCAGTGAAGATTTAGGGCGGGTTCCCCTCCACTTT	CASSEDLGRVPLHF
TRBV10-3	many	TRBJ1-3	.	TGTGCCATCAAGCGGGAAAGCTCTGGAAACACCATATATTTT	CAIKRESSGNTIYF